This T cell receptor beta chain was recovered during a study of T cells after yellow fever vaccination. Per germline, CDR1 MNHEY and CDR2 SVGAGI. CDR3 length equals 14 residues. V shed 3 bases and J shed 2 bases, with 10 bases lying between them. TCRdb independently ran MiXCR on the 5' RACE reads; one entry per CDR3 protein. The sample lists 150,000 to 200,000 distinct CDR3 sequences; roughly 6.2% were seen once. This sequence was found in a man in his late teens or twenties who received the YFV17D yellow fever vaccine. The specimen comprised CD4+ T cells sorted from PBMCs, sampled on the day of the first yellow fever vaccination. The rearrangement links TRBV6-5 to TRBJ1-2; D gene unclear. CDR3 amino acids: CASSYTVRNYGYTF. The CDR3 nucleotides read TGTGCCAGCAGTTATACGGTTCGGAACTATGGCTACACCTTC.